The clone carrying this TCR beta chain was seen many times. Its matching antigen is unknown. The data were obtained in a study of read filtering for tumor transcriptome and immune sequencing. Study-level background: Patients were 17 male and some 15 female, mean age approximately 60 years, range about 45 to 85. IR-seq gave about 4 to 10.27 million TCR reads per sample; RNA-seq gave roughly 75 to 1,300.

Study-wide results and caveats: The sorted CD138-negative fraction was a mixed bone marrow immune population, not purified T cells. In IR-seq, single-read clonotypes were 75% to 90% of clonotypes but around 3.5% of reads.

The library was built from 400 ng RNA with molecular barcoded adaptors for alpha/delta and beta/gamma chains. TCRdb ran MiXCR on the reads and lists one entry per CDR3 protein. The data show approximately 57,000 distinct CDR3 sequences, over 9% seen once. The ends were cut back, 2 bases at V and 5 bases at J, with 3 bases in the middle. The CDR3 is made up of 11 amino acids. The origin of this receptor is a donor older than 35 with multiple myeloma. The rearrangement uses TRBV12-3 or TRBV12-4 and TRBJ2-5; D unresolved. Sample: a population of CD138-negative cells sorted from bone marrow. CDR3 sequence: CASSLQETQYF. The DNA of the CDR3 is TGTGCCAGCAGTTTACAGGAGACCCAGTACTTC.